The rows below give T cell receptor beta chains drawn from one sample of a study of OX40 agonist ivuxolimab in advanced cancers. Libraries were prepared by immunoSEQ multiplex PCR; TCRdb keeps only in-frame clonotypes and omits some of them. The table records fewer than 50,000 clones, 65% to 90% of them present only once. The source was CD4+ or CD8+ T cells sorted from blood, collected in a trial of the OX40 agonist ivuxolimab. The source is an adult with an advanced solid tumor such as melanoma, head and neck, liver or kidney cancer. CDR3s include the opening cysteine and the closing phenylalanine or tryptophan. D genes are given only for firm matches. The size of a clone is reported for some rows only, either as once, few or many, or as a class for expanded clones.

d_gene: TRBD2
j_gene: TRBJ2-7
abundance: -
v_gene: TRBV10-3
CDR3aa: CAIGGGRRFYYEQYF
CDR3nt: TGTGCCATCGGTGGCGGGAGAAGGTTTTACTACGAGCAGTACTTC

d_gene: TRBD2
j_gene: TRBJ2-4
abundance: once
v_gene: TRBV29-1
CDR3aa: CSVGRLAGTLNIQYF
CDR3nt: TGCAGCGTTGGCCGACTAGCGGGAACTCTAAACATTCAGTACTTC

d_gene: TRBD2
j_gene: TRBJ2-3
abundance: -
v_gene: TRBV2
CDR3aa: CASSRSGRLSDTQYF
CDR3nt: TGTGCCAGCAGCCGCAGCGGGAGGTTGTCAGATACGCAGTATTTT

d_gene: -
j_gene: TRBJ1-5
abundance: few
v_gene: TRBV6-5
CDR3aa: CASSSLVSNQPQHF
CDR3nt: TGTGCCAGCAGTTCCCTGGTGAGCAATCAGCCCCAGCATTTT

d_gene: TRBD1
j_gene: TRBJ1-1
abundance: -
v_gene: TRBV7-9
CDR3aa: CASSLAGTGDEAFF
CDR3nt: TGTGCCAGCAGCCTGGCTGGGACAGGGGATGAAGCTTTCTTT

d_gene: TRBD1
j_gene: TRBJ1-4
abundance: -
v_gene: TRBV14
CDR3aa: CASSQDEGQGRKKLFF
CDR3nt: TGTGCCAGCAGCCAAGACGAGGGACAGGGGAGGAAAAAACTGTTTTTT

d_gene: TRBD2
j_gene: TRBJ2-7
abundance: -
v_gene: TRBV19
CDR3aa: CASSSASGSKPYEQYF
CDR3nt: TGTGCCAGTAGTAGCGCTAGCGGGAGTAAACCCTACGAGCAGTACTTC

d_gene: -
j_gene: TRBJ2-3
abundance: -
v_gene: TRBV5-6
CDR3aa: CASSLTGPTDTQYF
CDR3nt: TGTGCCAGCAGCTTGACGGGACCTACAGATACGCAGTATTTT

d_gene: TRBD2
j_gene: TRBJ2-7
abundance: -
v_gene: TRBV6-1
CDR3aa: CASIAQLAGNYEQYF
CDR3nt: TGTGCCAGCATAGCTCAACTAGCGGGAAACTACGAGCAGTACTTC

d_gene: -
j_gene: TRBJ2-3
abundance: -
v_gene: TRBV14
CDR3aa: CASSQDPVSLGRHITDTQYF
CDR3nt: TGTGCCAGCAGCCAAGATCCCGTTAGCCTCGGGCGCCATATCACAGATACGCAGTATTTT

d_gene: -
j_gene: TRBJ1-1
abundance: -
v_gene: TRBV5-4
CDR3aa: CASSLGQGGVLNTEAFF
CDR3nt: TGTGCCAGCAGCTTGGGGCAGGGCGGGGTACTAAACACTGAAGCTTTCTTT

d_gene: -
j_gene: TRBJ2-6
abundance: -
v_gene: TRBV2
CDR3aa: CASSTTAGANVLTF
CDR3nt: TGTGCCAGCAGTACCACAGCTGGGGCCAACGTCCTGACTTTC